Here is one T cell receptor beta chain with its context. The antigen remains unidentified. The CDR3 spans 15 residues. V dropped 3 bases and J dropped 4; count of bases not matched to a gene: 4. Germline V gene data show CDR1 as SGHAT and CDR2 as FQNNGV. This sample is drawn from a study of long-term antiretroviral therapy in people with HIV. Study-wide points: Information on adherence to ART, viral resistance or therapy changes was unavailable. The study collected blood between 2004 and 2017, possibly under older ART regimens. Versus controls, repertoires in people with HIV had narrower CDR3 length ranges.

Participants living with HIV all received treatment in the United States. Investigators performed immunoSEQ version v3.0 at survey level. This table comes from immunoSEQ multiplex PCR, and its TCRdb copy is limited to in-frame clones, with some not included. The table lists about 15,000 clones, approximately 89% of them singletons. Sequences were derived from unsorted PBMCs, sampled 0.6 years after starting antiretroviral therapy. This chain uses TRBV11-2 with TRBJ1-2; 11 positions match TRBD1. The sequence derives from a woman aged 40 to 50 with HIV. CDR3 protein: CASSFGQGASYGYTF. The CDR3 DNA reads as TGTGCCAGCAGCTTCGGACAGGGGGCTAGCTATGGCTACACCTTC.